This TCR beta chain was captured in a study of T and B cells in COVID-19 patients. From blood, about 240-550 ng of genomic DNA served as TRB template. TRB rearrangements were amplified by multiplex PCR with BIOMED2 TRB-A/B primers. TCRdb processed the multiplex PCR reads anew with MiXCR; each CDR3 protein has one entry. The table records roughly 15,000 distinct CDR3 sequences, 27% of them present only once. Germline V gene lookup returns CDR1 KGHSH and CDR2 LQKENI. This CDR3 is built from 15 residues. Trimming removed 0 bases at V and 3 bases at J, with 12 bases between. The sequence derives from a human donor who had recovered from COVID-19. The sample comprised blood. The V call is TRBV18, the J call TRBJ2-7; D perhaps matches TRBD2 (5 bases). The CDR3 bases are TGTGCCAGCTCACCACCGGGCACCGGACTCTACGAGCAGTACTTC. It specifies CASSPPGTGLYEQYF.